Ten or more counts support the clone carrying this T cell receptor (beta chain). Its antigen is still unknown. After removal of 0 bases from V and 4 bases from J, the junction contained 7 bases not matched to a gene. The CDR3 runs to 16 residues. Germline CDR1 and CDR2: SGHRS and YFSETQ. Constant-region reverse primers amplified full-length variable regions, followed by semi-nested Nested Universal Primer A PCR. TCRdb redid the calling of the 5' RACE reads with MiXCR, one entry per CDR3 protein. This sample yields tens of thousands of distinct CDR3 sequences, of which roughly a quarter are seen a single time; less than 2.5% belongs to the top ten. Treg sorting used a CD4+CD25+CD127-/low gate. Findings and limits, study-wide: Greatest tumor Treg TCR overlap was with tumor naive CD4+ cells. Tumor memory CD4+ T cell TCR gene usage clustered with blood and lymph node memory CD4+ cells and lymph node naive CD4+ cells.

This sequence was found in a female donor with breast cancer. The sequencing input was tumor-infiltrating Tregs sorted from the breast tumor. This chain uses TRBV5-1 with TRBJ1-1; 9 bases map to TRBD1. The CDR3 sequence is CASSLEGGQGATEAFF. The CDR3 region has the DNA TGCGCCAGCAGCTTGGAAGGGGGACAGGGCGCCACTGAAGCTTTCTTT.